These 26 T cell receptor beta chains came from one sample sequenced in a study of control samples from healthy donors and cancer patients. Clones were read by immunoSEQ multiplex PCR, and TCRdb kept only the in-frame ones, dropping some. This table holds more than 120,000 clones, approximately 92% found once. Sequenced input: blood. These receptors all stem from a man aged 25 to 40 in good health.

The V call is TRBV14, the J call TRBJ2-6; D may correspond to TRBD1 or TRBD2 (5 bases each). The CDR3 runs to 16 residues. Germline V gene sequence: CDR1 SGHDN, CDR2 FVKESK. With 0 bases removed from V and 3 bases from J, the gap between germline ends came to 9 bases. The CDR3 DNA follows: TGTGCCAGCAGCCAAGATGAGGGGCTTGGGGCCAACGTCCTGACTTTC. Translated, it gives CASSQDEGLGANVLTF.

V gene TRBV14 combines with J gene TRBJ2-7; the match to TRBD1 covers 8 bases. V lost 0 bases, J lost 2 bases, and 0 bases stayed unmatched. The CDR3 extends over 14 amino acids. CDR1 SGHDN and CDR2 FVKESK come from the germline V gene. The CDR3 DNA is TGTGCCAGCAGCCAAGAGACAGGGGCCTACGAGCAGTACTTC. Residues: CASSQETGAYEQYF.

The chain joins TRBV5-6 to TRBJ1-4, with 9 positions matching TRBD1. This CDR3 spans 15 amino acids. The J segment lost 2 bases and the V segment lost 2 bases, leaving 1 base of the junction unmatched. Germline CDR1 SGHDT, CDR2 YYEEEE. DNA for the CDR3: TGTGCCAGCAGCTTCGGACAGGGGACTAATGAAAAACTGTTTTTT. This sequence encodes CASSFGQGTNEKLFF.

The sample holds one count of this clone. CDR3 in DNA: TGTGCCAGCAGCCAATTCTCGGCAGGGGGCGCGAAAGGTTCACCCCTCCACTTT. Translating it yields CASSQFSAGGAKGSPLHF. V usage is TRBV4-2 and J usage is TRBJ1-6; TRBD1 aligns across 8 bases. The ends lost 2 bases at V and 9 bases at J; junction bases unmatched: 15. Germline V gene sequence: CDR1 LGHNA, CDR2 YNFKEQ. This CDR3 is 18 amino acids long.

The gene calls are TRBV10-3 and TRBJ1-1; 7 nucleotides match TRBD1. The J segment lost 2 bases and the V segment lost 6 bases, leaving 3 bases of the junction unmatched. CDR3 length: 13 residues. Germline V lookup: CDR1 ENHRY, CDR2 SYGVKD. CDR3 coding DNA: TGTGCCATCAGCCGACAGGGAAACACTGAAGCTTTCTTT. Translated: CAISRQGNTEAFF.

V gene TRBV6-5 combines with J gene TRBJ2-2; no clear D. V lost 11 bases, J lost 0 bases, and 16 bases lay in between. The CDR3 length is 15 residues. Germline V gene sequence: CDR1 MNHEY, CDR2 SVGAGI. CDR3 in DNA: TGTGCCGTTCGATTTAGGGCCCCGAACACCGGGGAGCTGTTTTTT. Translating it yields CAVRFRAPNTGELFF.

This chain joins TRBV14 and TRBJ2-7, with TRBD1 identical over 9 bases. Germline loops: CDR1 SGHDN, CDR2 FVKESK. The CDR3 consists of 16 residues. V trimming: 2 bases; J trimming: 0 bases; junction bases outside the gene matches: 5. CDR3 in amino acids: CASSQWDRESSYEQYF. The CDR3 DNA sequence: TGTGCCAGCAGCCAATGGGACAGGGAAAGCTCCTACGAGCAGTACTTC.

This chain connects TRBV6-1 to TRBJ1-4; perhaps TRBD1 as D (5 bases). Germline V gene lookup returns CDR1 MNHNS and CDR2 SASEGT. Trimming shortened V by 0 bases and J by 4 bases, and 12 bases separated the two germline ends. The CDR3 is made up of 16 amino acids. CDR3 protein: CASSEAWGGLNEKLFF. The CDR3 DNA follows: TGTGCCAGCAGTGAAGCCTGGGGGGGTCTTAATGAAAAACTGTTTTTT.

The chain recombines TRBV15 with TRBJ2-2; TRBD2 agrees at 12 bases. There are 17 residues in the CDR3. From germline, CDR1 is LNHNV and CDR2 YYDKDF (reference sequence). Trimming took 5 bases from V and 7 from J; bases not matched to a gene: 11. CDR3 DNA sequence: TGTGCCACCAGCTTTACCCTAGCGGGGGGGACCAACGGGGAGCTGTTTTTT. Protein product: CATSFTLAGGTNGELFF.

CDR3 amino acids: CASRGTGGTYEQYF. CDR3 nucleotide sequence: TGTGCCAGTAGAGGGACAGGGGGAACCTACGAGCAGTACTTC. The chain is built from TRBV19 and TRBJ2-7; 11 bases are shared with TRBD1. CDR3 length: 14 residues. Germline V gene data show CDR1 as LNHDA and CDR2 as SQIVND (reference sequence). V dropped 6 bases and J dropped 2; count of bases not matched to a gene: 3. Drawing the rest from reference TRBV19 and TRBJ2-7, the complete variable domain is DGGITQSPKYLFRKEGQNVTLSCEQNLNHDAMYWYRQDPGQGLRLIYYSQIVNDFQKGDIAEGYSVSREKKESFPLTVTSAQKNPTAFYLCASRGTGGTYEQYFGPGTRLTVT.

The chain is built from TRBV5-5 and TRBJ1-1, with D possibly TRBD1 on 5 matching bases. This CDR3 has 14 amino acids. Trimming left V 0 bases short and J 3 bases short, with 9 bases between. Germline-derived CDR1 and CDR2 are SGHKS and YYEKEE (reference sequence). The CDR3 loop is CASSLAVGDTEAFF. CDR3 DNA sequence: TGTGCCAGCAGCTTGGCCGTGGGGGACACTGAAGCTTTCTTT.

This sequence joins TRBV11-3 and TRBJ2-2; 7 bases align to TRBD1. Trimming cost V 3 bases and J 0 bases; bases outside gene matches: 1. In germline, CDR1 is SGHNT, CDR2 YENEEA. This CDR3 has 15 amino acids. CDR3 DNA sequence: TGTGCCAGCAGCTTCGGGACAGCGAACACCGGGGAGCTGTTTTTT. It yields the protein CASSFGTANTGELFF.

The V and J genes are TRBV6-5 and TRBJ2-3; D is unresolved. The germline CDR1 and CDR2 sequences are MNHEY and SVGAGI. The CDR3 runs 14 residues. V lost 8 bases and J lost 4, with 16 bases in between. The CDR3 reads CASQRTPEADTQYF. CDR3 in DNA: TGTGCCAGCCAAAGGACGCCAGAGGCAGATACGCAGTATTTT.

The chain combines TRBV10-3 with TRBJ2-1; either TRBD1 or TRBD2 may fit D (5 bases each). This CDR3 is built from 13 residues. V lost 7 bases and J lost 3, with 10 bases in between. Germline loops: CDR1 ENHRY, CDR2 SYGVKD. CDR3 region: CAINSGGYNEQFF. As DNA, the CDR3 is TGTGCCATCAACTCTGGGGGCTACAATGAGCAGTTCTTC.

This sequence joins TRBV5-4 and TRBJ2-1; the match to TRBD2 covers 7 bases. CDR3 length: 16 residues. In germline, CDR1 is SGHNT, CDR2 YYREEE (reference sequence). The V gene end was trimmed by 0 bases and the J gene end by 2 bases; junction bases not matched to a gene: 5. CDR3 coding DNA: TGTGCCAGCAGCTTGGCGGCGGGAGCTACCTACAATGAGCAGTTCTTC. It translates to CASSLAAGATYNEQFF.

The CDR3 region has the DNA TGTGCCAGCAGTGCCAGGACAGCCTCCTACGAGCAGTACTTC. Translating it yields CASSARTASYEQYF. The chain combines TRBV28 with TRBJ2-7; the D gene is possibly TRBD1 (6 bases). Germline values: CDR1 MDHEN, CDR2 SYDVKM. The CDR3 extends over 14 amino acids. Trimming removed 5 bases from V and 0 bases from J, with 11 bases in between.

This clone appeared a single time. This chain uses TRBV6-1 with TRBJ2-7; 7 nucleotides match TRBD1. The CDR3 spans 16 residues. J was trimmed by 0 bases and V by 3 bases; bases with no gene match: 8. Germline V gene sequence: CDR1 MNHNS, CDR2 SASEGT. This CDR3 reads CASSEAIAGGSYEQYF. The CDR3 nucleotides read TGTGCCAGCAGTGAGGCAATCGCAGGGGGCTCCTACGAGCAGTACTTC.

This clone was counted once. The chain recombines TRBV27 with TRBJ2-1; D remains unclear. Trimming removed 0 bases at V and 5 bases at J, with 5 bases between. Germline assignment: CDR1 MNHEY and CDR2 SMNVEV (reference sequence). The CDR3 covers 13 residues. The CDR3 is CASSLSRDNEQFF. The CDR3 DNA reads as TGTGCCAGCAGTTTATCACGGGACAATGAGCAGTTCTTC.

The chain carries TRBV27 and TRBJ2-1; 14 nucleotides align to TRBD2. The germline V gene has CDR1 MNHEY and CDR2 SMNVEV (reference sequence). The CDR3 is 16 amino acids. V trimming: 5 bases; J trimming: 6 bases; junction bases outside the gene matches: 6. The CDR3, as DNA: TGTGCCAGCAGTGCGACTAGCGGGGGGGCCCTCAATGAGCAGTTCTTC. This sequence encodes CASSATSGGALNEQFF.

The chain links TRBV28 to TRBJ2-3; D may match TRBD1 or TRBD2 (5 bases each). This CDR3 spans 15 amino acids. Germline V gene data show CDR1 as MDHEN and CDR2 as SYDVKM. V was shortened by 3 bases and J by 2 bases, with 12 bases between the two germline ends. CDR3 bases: TGTGCCAGCAGTTTTAGGGACGGGTACACAGATACGCAGTATTTT. Protein sequence: CASSFRDGYTDTQYF.

The V call is TRBV18, the J call TRBJ2-4; 7 bases are a match to TRBD1. Germline-derived CDR1 and CDR2 are KGHSH and LQKENI. This CDR3 is built from 14 residues. Trimming at V came to 3 bases and at J to 7 bases, leaving 6 bases not matched to a gene. The CDR3: CASSPTTGFNIQYF. In DNA, the CDR3 is TGTGCCAGCTCACCTACGACAGGGTTCAACATTCAGTACTTC.

Notes on this clone: At one end the junction does not follow the germline gene, possibly because of a read error. The chain has TRBV6-5 and TRBJ1-1; 7 bases line up with TRBD1. Germline CDR1 and CDR2: MNHEY and SVGAGI. This CDR3 has 15 amino acids. CDR3 in amino acids: CASRYRDSLNTEAFF. The CDR3 region has the DNA TGTGCCAGCCGTTATAGGGACAGCCTGAACACTGAAGCTTTCTTT.

This clone was counted many times. The V call is TRBV7-8, the J call TRBJ1-5; 9 bases fit TRBD1. With 4 bases clipped from V and 3 bases from J, the junction kept 10 bases outside the gene matches. The CDR3 has 17 amino acids. The V gene's germline CDR1 is SGHVS and CDR2 FQNEAQ. The CDR3, as DNA: TGTGCCAGCAGCTCTACAATAGGGACAGGGTCCAATCAGCCCCAGCATTTT. Translation gives CASSSTIGTGSNQPQHF. The full variable domain, its missing parts supplied by reference TRBV7-8 and TRBJ1-5, is GAGVSQSPRYKVAKRGQDVALRCDPISGHVSLFWYQQALGQGPEFLTYFQNEAQLDKSGLPSDRFFAERPEGSVSTLKIQRTQQEDSAVYLCASSSTIGTGSNQPQHFGDGTRLSIL.

The genes are TRBV2 and TRBJ1-1; no clear D gene. CDR3 length: 14 residues. Trimming removed 4 bases at V and 0 bases at J, with 9 bases between. Looked up from germline, CDR1 is SNHLY and CDR2 is FYNNEI. CDR3 nucleotides: TGTGCCAGCAGTGCCGACGGGATGAACACTGAAGCTTTCTTT. Translation: CASSADGMNTEAFF. Together with reference TRBV2 and TRBJ1-1, the CDR3 gives the full variable domain: EPEVTQTPSHQVTQMGQEVILRCVPISNHLYFYWYRQILGQKVEFLVSFYNNEISEKSEIFDDQFSVERPDGSNFTLKIRSTKLEDSAMYFCASSADGMNTEAFFGQGTRLTVV.

The chain is built from TRBV10-3 and TRBJ1-3; 7 nucleotides match TRBD1. V was pared by 5 bases and J by 4 bases, with 2 bases of the junction left unmatched. Germline CDR1 reads ENHRY; CDR2 reads SYGVKD. This CDR3 contains 13 residues. CDR3 nucleotide sequence: TGTGCCATCAGTTGGGACAGCGGAAACACCATATATTTT. It translates to CAISWDSGNTIYF.

This chain links TRBV27 with TRBJ1-6; D remains ambiguous. The CDR3 totals 12 residues. V lost 3 bases, J lost 10 bases, and 7 bases lay in between. From germline, CDR1 is MNHEY and CDR2 SMNVEV (reference sequence). The CDR3 loop is CASSFTRSPLHF. The CDR3 region has the DNA TGTGCCAGCAGTTTTACCCGCTCACCCCTCCACTTT.